A selection of T cell receptor beta chains follows, all from one sample in a study of vaccination effects on CD4 cells after COVID-19. Libraries were prepared by immunoSEQ multiplex PCR; TCRdb keeps only in-frame clonotypes and omits some of them. The data hold tens of thousands of clones, with 70% observed a single time. These TCRs are of unknown antigen specificity. Sequences were derived from CD4+ T cells from PBMCs cultured without peptide, sampled before COVID-19 vaccination. The source of these receptors is a human donor who received a COVID-19 vaccine. The CDR3 runs from the conserved cysteine through the conserved F or W. A D gene is named only where the DNA matches it firmly. Clone size appears in some rows only: once, few, many, or a class for an expanded clone.

V	size	J	D	DNA	CDR3
TRBV7-6	-	TRBJ2-1	TRBD2	TGTGCCAGCAGCTTAGTTTCCGTGGCGGGAGGGCCAAATGAGCAGTTCTTC	CASSLVSVAGGPNEQFF
TRBV5-6	-	TRBJ1-1	-	TGTGCCAGCAGCTTGGTCCGGGGGAGGAATACTGAAGCTTTCTTT	CASSLVRGRNTEAFF
TRBV6-5	once	TRBJ2-5	TRBD2	TGTGCCAGCAGCACTAGCGGGGGTTTTACGGAGACCCAGTACTTC	CASSTSGGFTETQYF
TRBV5-1	few	TRBJ1-1	-	TGCGCCAGCAGCTTGGCGACCATGAACACTGAAGCTTTCTTT	CASSLATMNTEAFF
TRBV7-9	-	TRBJ1-2	-	TGTGCCAGCAGACCTACACCCTACACCTTC	CASRPTPYTF
TRBV2	-	TRBJ1-3	-	TGTGCCAGCAGAGCCGGGAACTACGGGAACACCATATATTTT	CASRAGNYGNTIYF
TRBV4-1	-	TRBJ2-3	TRBD1	TGCGCCAGCAGCCCCACGACAGGGGGGCTGGTTACAGATACGCAGTATTTT	CASSPTTGGLVTDTQYF
TRBV6-2/TRBV6-3	once	TRBJ1-4	-	TGTGCCAGCAGTTACTCTTCATCAGGCACTGCAACTAATGAAAAACTGTTTTTT	CASSYSSSGTATNEKLFF
TRBV6-6	-	TRBJ2-2	-	TGTGCCAGCAATGGGAAATACACCGGGGAGCTGTTTTTT	CASNGKYTGELFF
TRBV14	few	TRBJ2-5	-	TGTGCCAGCAGCCCGCGGCCAAGGGCTTGGGAGACCCAGTACTTC	CASSPRPRAWETQYF
TRBV5-1	few	TRBJ2-1	-	TGCGCCAGCAGTTCCCGGACCGTTGGGAATTACAATGAGCAGTTCTTC	CASSSRTVGNYNEQFF
TRBV9	-	TRBJ2-5	-	TGTGCCAGCAGCGTAGGAACCCTTAGGGAGACCCAGTACTTC	CASSVGTLRETQYF
TRBV4-1	-	TRBJ1-2	TRBD1	TGCGCCAGCAGCCAAGATCGGACCCGTGGGACAGGAGGCTACACCTTC	CASSQDRTRGTGGYTF
TRBV3-1/TRBV3-2	-	TRBJ1-2	TRBD1	TGTGCCAGCAGCCTAACGACAGGGGGTACTAACTATGGCTACACCTTC	CASSLTTGGTNYGYTF
TRBV10-1	-	TRBJ1-2	TRBD1	TGCGCCAGCAACCCCGGGACAGGGTATGGCTACACCTTC	CASNPGTGYGYTF
TRBV10-2	-	TRBJ2-1	TRBD2	TGCGCCAGCCTGGGACTAGCGGGGGGGCCTGTCAATGAGCAGTTCTTC	CASLGLAGGPVNEQFF
TRBV25-1	-	TRBJ1-2	-	TGTGCCAGCAGTGAAGTCGGCGTGGTGGGCTACACCTTC	CASSEVGVVGYTF
TRBV6-1	few	TRBJ2-7	-	TGTGCCAGCAGTGAATTGGGCAGTTCCTCCTACGAGCAGTACTTC	CASSELGSSSYEQYF
TRBV6-6	few	TRBJ2-7	-	TGTGCCAGCATTAAAGGGACTGAAACCAGCTACGAGCAGTACTTC	CASIKGTETSYEQYF
TRBV9	-	TRBJ2-5	TRBD2	TGTGCCAGCAGCGTAGAAGCTGGCGGGGGGCGCCTAGTCCGCGAGACCCAGTACTTC	CASSVEAGGGRLVRETQYF
TRBV13	-	TRBJ2-5	TRBD2	TGTGCCAGCAGCTCAGGACTAGCGGGGGCCGGGGAGACCCAGTACTTC	CASSSGLAGAGETQYF
TRBV12-5	-	TRBJ2-7	-	TGTGCTAGTGTTCGAACAGGAGGAACCTACGAGCAGTACTTC	CASVRTGGTYEQYF